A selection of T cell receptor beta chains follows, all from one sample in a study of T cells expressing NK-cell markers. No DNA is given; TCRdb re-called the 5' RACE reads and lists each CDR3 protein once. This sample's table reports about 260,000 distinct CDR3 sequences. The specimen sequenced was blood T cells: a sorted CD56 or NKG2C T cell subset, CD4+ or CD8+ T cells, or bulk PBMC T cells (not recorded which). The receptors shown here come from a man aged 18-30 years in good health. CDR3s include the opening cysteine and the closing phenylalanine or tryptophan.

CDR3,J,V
CASSSDRGRGDTQYF,TRBJ2-3,TRBV7-2
CASTTDRGGETQYF,TRBJ2-5,TRBV5-1
CASRRPGISNQPQHF,TRBJ1-5,TRBV12-3/TRBV12-4
CASSAKSGRDSYNEQFF,TRBJ2-1,TRBV25-1
CASSAGYGGSYEQYF,TRBJ2-7,TRBV4-3
CASSLYLGPIEAFF,TRBJ1-1,TRBV7-2
CASSSLRATQYF,TRBJ2-3,TRBV7-2
CASSPRGGLNEQYF,TRBJ2-7,TRBV11-1
CASSQSGGPNTGELFF,TRBJ2-2,TRBV7-8
CASSPPAGAGETQYF,TRBJ2-5,TRBV18
CASSQVGPRETQYF,TRBJ2-5,TRBV14
CASSPGGGSSNEKLFF,TRBJ1-4,TRBV5-1
CASSTSGYNEQFF,TRBJ2-1,TRBV5-1
CASSYSGEIETQYF,TRBJ2-5,TRBV6-5
CASSFRQGVFSDSPLHF,TRBJ1-6,TRBV11-3
CASSQWVLAGAYEQYF,TRBJ2-7,TRBV23-1
CASSPGLGNTGELFF,TRBJ2-2,TRBV5-1
CASSGDTGQGVYTF,TRBJ1-2,TRBV12-3/TRBV12-4
CASRTTVGDRGGQPQHF,TRBJ1-5,TRBV6-1
CSVALSQGAKGAFF,TRBJ1-1,TRBV29-1
CASSLQTGGTDTQYF,TRBJ2-3,TRBV5-1
CASSDGLVMEFF,TRBJ2-1,TRBV10-2
CASSMGQLRSTDTQYF,TRBJ2-3,TRBV5-6
CASSTTIGSNTGELFF,TRBJ2-2,TRBV7-8
CASSLGSGVGQPQHF,TRBJ1-5,TRBV12-3/TRBV12-4
CSARDRGSGANVLTF,TRBJ2-6,TRBV20-1
CSADLSSGPETQYF,TRBJ2-3,TRBV20-1
CSVAGSHSRTVAKNIQYF,TRBJ2-4,TRBV29-1
CSARSGSLGEQFF,TRBJ2-1,TRBV20-1
CASSLPDGEAQYEQYF,TRBJ2-7,TRBV28
CAWGDGNQPQHF,TRBJ1-5,TRBV12-3/TRBV12-4
CASSYSRARGTEAFF,TRBJ1-1,TRBV6-5
CASSSGHSNTGELFF,TRBJ2-2,TRBV7-3
CASSQVPKYEQFF,TRBJ2-1,TRBV4-3
CSARDGGDRENNEQFF,TRBJ2-1,TRBV20-1
CSHRFTSYEQYF,TRBJ2-7,TRBV20-1
CASSLLAGGGPDTQYF,TRBJ2-3,TRBV5-5
CSASLLLGNEQFF,TRBJ2-1,TRBV20-1
CASSRTGGDYGYTF,TRBJ1-2,TRBV12-3/TRBV12-4
CASSLAAVKETQYF,TRBJ2-5,TRBV5-4
CSVDWGYGYTF,TRBJ1-2,TRBV29-1
CASSRQGGGNQPQHF,TRBJ1-5,TRBV18
CASSPAGGQANEQFF,TRBJ2-1,TRBV7-7
CASSSAPGTSGRYQETQYF,TRBJ2-5,TRBV7-2
CASSRTGATLGNIQYF,TRBJ2-4,TRBV12-3/TRBV12-4
CASSRTGVMETQYF,TRBJ2-5,TRBV6-1
CSAPMSGTGELFF,TRBJ2-2,TRBV20-1
CNVGGRVADTQYF,TRBJ2-3,TRBV29-1
CASSLLSGSSYNEQFF,TRBJ2-1,TRBV5-1
CASSRTGTGQSYEQYF,TRBJ2-7,TRBV6-1
CAIREGTWDEKLFF,TRBJ1-4,TRBV10-3
CASSSDRVGQPQHF,TRBJ1-5,TRBV12-3/TRBV12-4
CSARTGLAGDRETQYF,TRBJ2-5,TRBV20-1